These 25 T cell receptor beta chains came from one sample sequenced in a study of shared clonotypes between healthy human individuals. Terminally differentiated effector memory CD45RA+ cells were excluded from the naive CD8 cells, which were CD45RO-negative and positively selected for CCR7. Produced via immunoSEQ multiplex PCR; TCRdb's table is partial and in-frame only. Here the sample spans about 2 million clones, about 94% being singletons. The sample comprised naive CD8+ T cells sorted from blood. These receptors all come from a young man in good health.

This clone has just a few counts. The chain joins TRBV5-6 to TRBJ1-5; 10 bases are a match to TRBD1. This CDR3 is 17 amino acids long. The J segment lost 0 bases and the V segment lost 4 bases, leaving 7 bases of the junction unmatched. The V gene's germline CDR1 is SGHDT and CDR2 YYEEEE. CDR3 nucleotides: TGTGCCAGCAGCGACGGGACAGGGGCGTATAGCAATCAGCCCCAGCATTTT. Its protein is CASSDGTGAYSNQPQHF.

There are a few counts of this clone. The rearrangement links TRBV13 to TRBJ1-1; TRBD1 aligns across 8 bases. CDR1 is PRHDT, CDR2 FYEKMQ, per germline (reference sequence). Unmatched junction bases numbered 9, after V lost 7 bases and J lost 5 bases. This CDR3 has 14 residues. Here the CDR3 DNA reads TGTGCCAGCACCCAACAGGGGGTAGGTACTGAAGCTTTCTTT. Encoded protein: CASTQQGVGTEAFF.

Notes on this clone: Distinct nucleotide sequences in the sample also encode this CDR3. This sequence joins TRBV4-3 and TRBJ2-5, with D perhaps being TRBD1 or TRBD2 (5 bases each). Per the germline V gene, CDR1 is LGHNA and CDR2 is YSLEER. Trimming shortened V by 0 bases and J by 4 bases, and 12 bases separated the two germline ends. CDR3 length equals 15 residues. DNA for the CDR3: TGCGCCAGCAGCCAAGATTCCGGGGCGGGAGAGACCCAGTACTTC. Its protein is CASSQDSGAGETQYF.

CDR3 nucleotides: TGTGCCAGCGGGGACCGAGGGAGTGAGCAGTACTTC. Translation: CASGDRGSEQYF. The genes are TRBV13 and TRBJ2-7; D assignment may be TRBD1 or TRBD2 (5 bases each). This CDR3 comprises 12 residues. CDR1 and CDR2 (germline): PRHDT, FYEKMQ (reference sequence). V was cut by 8 bases and J by 7 bases, with 15 bases left in between.

The chain has TRBV6-5 and TRBJ2-5; D not certain. This CDR3 has 15 amino acids. CDR1 MNHEY and CDR2 SVGAGI come from the germline V gene. V was trimmed by 5 bases and J by 3 bases, leaving 16 bases between them. The CDR3: CASSHEWQPKETQYF. The CDR3 nucleotides are TGTGCCAGCAGTCACGAGTGGCAGCCGAAAGAGACCCAGTACTTC.

The chain carries TRBV11-2 and TRBJ1-6; no reliable D call. V gave up 1 base and J gave up 6 bases, with 13 bases separating them. The CDR3 is made up of 16 amino acids. Germline CDR1 is SGHAT and CDR2 is FQNNGV. The chain's CDR3 is CASSLGRWAVNSPLHF. The CDR3 DNA reads TGTGCCAGCAGCTTAGGTCGGTGGGCAGTTAATTCACCCCTCCACTTT.

V gene TRBV11-3 combines with J gene TRBJ2-1; D unclear. This CDR3 is built from 14 residues. V was pared by 5 bases and J by 9 bases, with 17 bases between. Germline lookup yields CDR1 SGHNT and CDR2 YENEEA. The CDR3 sequence: CASSPLGTAAEQFF. The CDR3 nucleotides are TGTGCCAGCAGCCCCCTGGGTACCGCGGCTGAGCAGTTCTTC.

This clone was seen once. V usage is TRBV7-9 and J usage is TRBJ1-3; D possibly corresponds to TRBD1 (6 bases). Germline V gene lookup returns CDR1 SEHNR and CDR2 FQNEAQ (reference sequence). V lost 5 bases and J 4 bases, leaving 15 bases between the germline ends. The CDR3 is made up of 15 amino acids. DNA for the CDR3: TGTGCCAGCAGCCCCCCCAGGGGTAACGGAAACACCATATATTTT. Its translation is CASSPPRGNGNTIYF.

The rearrangement joins TRBV4-3 to TRBJ2-1, with D unclear. V shed 0 bases and J shed 4 bases, with 10 bases lying between them. CDR1 is LGHNA and CDR2 is YSLEER in the germline V gene. The CDR3 extends over 15 amino acids. The CDR3 region is CASSQEGMDYNEQFF. As DNA, the CDR3 is TGCGCCAGCAGCCAAGAGGGGATGGATTACAATGAGCAGTTCTTC.

The chain uses TRBV6-1 and TRBJ2-3; TRBD1 matches 7 bases. The CDR3 spans 18 residues. CDR1 is MNHNS and CDR2 is SASEGT in the germline V gene. V shed 0 bases, J shed 0 bases, and the junction held 9 bases outside the gene matches. This chain's CDR3 is CASSEASRQGSSTDTQYF. CDR3 in DNA: TGTGCCAGCAGTGAAGCGTCCAGACAGGGATCTAGCACAGATACGCAGTATTTT.

The CDR3 DNA follows: TGTGCCTGGAGTGACACCATGAACACTGAAGCTTTCTTT. This encodes CAWSDTMNTEAFF. The rearrangement joins TRBV30 to TRBJ1-1, with D uncertain. From germline, CDR1 is GTSNPN and CDR2 SVGIG (reference sequence). Trimming took 1 base from V and 0 from J, leaving 6 bases between them. The CDR3 has 13 amino acids. The entire variable domain, with the rest obtained from reference TRBV30 and TRBJ1-1, is as follows: SQTIHQWPATLVQPVGSPLSLECTVEGTSNPNLYWYRQAAGRGLQLLFYSVGIGQISSEVPQNLSASRPQDRQFILSSKKLLLSDSGFYLCAWSDTMNTEAFFGQGTRLTVV.

The chain has TRBV27 and TRBJ2-2; 7 nucleotides match TRBD1. The CDR3 has 16 residues. Trimming cost V 5 bases and J 2 bases; bases outside gene matches: 8. The germline V gene encodes CDR1 MNHEY and CDR2 SMNVEV (reference sequence). The CDR3 reads CASSPLWTGNTGELFF. CDR3 nucleotides: TGTGCCAGCAGTCCTTTATGGACAGGTAACACCGGGGAGCTGTTTTTT.

The chain recombines TRBV27 with TRBJ1-2, with TRBD1 matching over 7 bases. Germline trimming cut 8 bases from V and 0 bases from J; bases unmatched to any gene: 0. Germline V gene lookup returns CDR1 MNHEY and CDR2 SMNVEV (reference sequence). The CDR3 loop spans 12 amino acids. CDR3 amino acids: CASGTANYGYTF. CDR3 coding DNA: TGTGCCAGCGGGACAGCTAACTATGGCTACACCTTC.

Only one count was recorded for this clone. This rearrangement joins TRBV7-9 to TRBJ2-7; D is unresolved. The CDR3 length is 14 residues. V lost 3 bases to trimming and J lost 0 bases, with 9 bases between them. The germline CDR1 and CDR2 sequences are SEHNR and FQNEAQ (reference sequence). The CDR3 loop reads CASSFDLSSYEQYF. CDR3 in DNA: TGTGCCAGCAGCTTTGACTTGAGCTCCTACGAGCAGTACTTC.

The genes are TRBV6-6 and TRBJ2-1; D unclear. The V gene's germline CDR1 is MNHNY and CDR2 SVGAGI (reference sequence). The CDR3 is 15 residues long. V lost 5 bases and J 3 bases, leaving 14 bases between the germline ends. The CDR3: CASSDLSGFYNEQFF. As DNA, the CDR3 is TGTGCCAGCAGTGACCTATCTGGGTTCTACAATGAGCAGTTCTTC.

V is TRBV6-1 and J is TRBJ2-5, with 9 nucleotides matching TRBD1. CDR3 length equals 18 residues. Trimming removed 4 bases from V and 1 base from J; junction bases left unmatched: 13. Germline CDR1 is MNHNS and CDR2 is SASEGT. CDR3 protein: CASSGAPSGTGFQETQYF. In DNA form, the CDR3 reads TGTGCCAGCAGTGGAGCACCTTCCGGGACAGGGTTCCAAGAGACCCAGTACTTC.

The chain employs TRBV30 and TRBJ2-2; D is undetermined. This CDR3 spans 11 amino acids. From germline, CDR1 is GTSNPN and CDR2 SVGIG (reference sequence). Trimming took off 4 bases at V and 5 bases at J, with 5 bases between the two ends. The CDR3 DNA is TGTGCCTGGACACTAACCGGGGAGCTGTTTTTT. It codes for CAWTLTGELFF.

This chain links TRBV10-2 with TRBJ2-3, with D unclear. Germline V gene lookup returns CDR1 WSHSY and CDR2 SAAADI. This CDR3 contains 14 residues. With 1 base removed from V and 6 bases from J, the gap between germline ends came to 11 bases. CDR3 sequence: CASSELAQGDTQYF. Here the CDR3 DNA reads TGCGCCAGCAGTGAGTTGGCTCAAGGGGATACGCAGTATTTT.

About this clone itself: This same CDR3 is encoded by further DNA sequences in the sample. V gene TRBV7-6 combines with J gene TRBJ2-7, with D possibly matching TRBD2 (6 bases). This CDR3 is 12 amino acids long. The V end lost 1 base, the J end lost 6 bases, and 7 bases lay between the germline ends. Germline values: CDR1 SGHVS, CDR2 FNYEAQ. This CDR3 reads CASSLGGGEQYF. The CDR3 nucleotides are TGTGCCAGCAGCTTAGGGGGAGGCGAGCAGTACTTC.

The chain combines TRBV19 with TRBJ2-7; TRBD2 is a possible D gene (6 bases). V was cut by 5 bases and J by 3 bases, with 20 bases left in between. Germline V gene sequence: CDR1 LNHDA, CDR2 SQIVND (reference sequence). This CDR3 comprises 16 residues. CDR3 loop: CASSLGVGGADYEQYF. Written as DNA, the CDR3 is TGTGCCAGTAGTTTGGGCGTGGGGGGTGCCGACTACGAGCAGTACTTC.

This rearrangement joins TRBV25-1 to TRBJ2-7; D remains unclear. This CDR3 comprises 15 residues. Trimming removed 1 base from V and 0 bases from J, with 10 bases in between. The V gene's germline CDR1 is MGHDK and CDR2 SYGVNS. CDR3 DNA: TGTGCCAGCAGTGAATCCTGGGATGTCTCCTACGAGCAGTACTTC. This translates into CASSESWDVSYEQYF.

The J gene is TRBJ2-1, the V gene TRBV7-9, with 8 bases identical to TRBD2. The CDR3 spans 18 residues. Trimming took 1 base from V and 3 from J; bases not matched to a gene: 11. Looked up from germline, CDR1 is SEHNR and CDR2 is FQNEAQ (reference sequence). The CDR3 nucleotides are TGTGCCAGCAGCTTAGAGCCTACCCTAGCGGGCGTCTACAATGAGCAGTTCTTC. This gives the protein CASSLEPTLAGVYNEQFF.

V is TRBV4-1 and J is TRBJ2-1, with 11 bases identical to TRBD2. In germline, CDR1 is MGHRA, CDR2 YSYEKL. This CDR3 region has 14 residues. The V gene end was trimmed by 7 bases and the J gene end by 3 bases; junction bases not matched to a gene: 2. The CDR3 spells CASTTSGVYNEQFF. DNA of the CDR3: TGCGCCAGCACGACTAGCGGGGTCTACAATGAGCAGTTCTTC.

This rearrangement joins TRBV5-4 to TRBJ1-1; TRBD1 aligns across 7 bases. V dropped 1 base and J dropped 2; count of bases not matched to a gene: 5. Germline lookup yields CDR1 SGHNT and CDR2 YYREEE (reference sequence). This CDR3 is 15 amino acids long. The chain's CDR3 is CASSLYRGGNTEAFF. In nucleotides, the CDR3 is TGTGCCAGCAGCTTGTACAGGGGAGGAAACACTGAAGCTTTCTTT.

The rearrangement joins TRBV27 to TRBJ1-1; D might be TRBD1 (6 bases). In germline, CDR1 is MNHEY, CDR2 SMNVEV (reference sequence). This CDR3 is 14 amino acids long. Trimming cost V 7 bases and J 1 base, with 13 bases left between them. CDR3 loop: CASTSGHRNTEAFF. The CDR3 nucleotides are TGTGCCAGCACATCGGGACATAGGAACACTGAAGCTTTCTTT.